This entry lists 32 T cell receptor beta chains sequenced from one sample in a study of shared T cell receptors in the human thymus. Libraries were prepared by immunoSEQ multiplex PCR; TCRdb keeps only in-frame clonotypes and omits some of them. The sample includes about 610,000 clones, over 75% of them seen just once. Another study also made use of these data, one on human thymus T cells.

The sample taken for sequencing was thymocytes. Receptors were obtained from a boy under two years old with a congenital heart defect.

V usage is TRBV5-8 and J usage is TRBJ1-1, with D possibly TRBD1 on 5 matching bases. There are 13 residues in the CDR3. Trimming removed 0 bases at V and 5 bases at J, with 8 bases between. From germline, CDR1 is SGHTS and CDR2 YDEGEE. As DNA, the CDR3 is TGTGCCAGCAGCTTGGGGGGGGAAACTGAAGCTTTCTTT. This translates into CASSLGGETEAFF.

This chain joins TRBV5-1 and TRBJ2-1; 9 nucleotides line up with TRBD2. Germline CDR1 and CDR2: SGHRS and YFSETQ. The ends lost 0 bases at V and 9 bases at J; junction bases unmatched: 10. The CDR3 has 16 residues. The CDR3 coding sequence is TGCGCCAGCAGCTTGGGGCTAGCGGGGCTACCCCCTGAGCAGTTCTTC. It yields the protein CASSLGLAGLPPEQFF.

The V call is TRBV5-4, the J call TRBJ2-6; D possibly corresponds to TRBD1 (5 bases). Germline CDR1 and CDR2: SGHNT and YYREEE (reference sequence). V was cut by 2 bases and J by 0 bases, with 15 bases left in between. The CDR3 consists of 18 residues. CDR3 sequence reads: CASSFRRGPLSGANVLTF. The CDR3, as DNA: TGTGCCAGCAGCTTTAGAAGGGGCCCCCTCTCTGGGGCCAACGTCCTGACTTTC.

The chain recombines TRBV4-3 with TRBJ2-5; D ambiguous. The ends were cut back, 0 bases at V and 5 bases at J, with 13 bases in the middle. The CDR3 totals 15 residues. Germline V CDR1 and CDR2: LGHNA, YSLEER. CDR3 sequence (DNA): TGCGCCAGCAGCCAAGATTGGTGGCTAGTTGAGACCCAGTACTTC. It is translated as CASSQDWWLVETQYF.

The chain couples TRBV6-4 to TRBJ2-1; the D gene is possibly TRBD1 (6 bases). Germline CDR1 and CDR2: MRHNA and SNTAGT. The CDR3 has 12 amino acids. The V end lost 3 bases, the J end lost 16 bases, and 16 bases lay between the germline ends. The CDR3 DNA reads as TGTGCCAGCAGTGATGGGGGCAGGGGACGTTTCTTC. Its protein is CASSDGGRGRFF.

CDR3 sequence: CASSPRGQGAHGYTF. In DNA form, the CDR3 reads TGTGCCAGCTCACCACGGGGACAGGGGGCGCATGGCTACACCTTC. V usage is TRBV18 and J usage is TRBJ1-2; TRBD1 matches at 12 bases. Germline V gives CDR1 KGHSH, CDR2 LQKENI. The ends lost 1 base at V and 6 bases at J; junction bases unmatched: 3. CDR3 length: 15 residues.

The rearrangement joins TRBV15 to TRBJ2-1; tentative D call: TRBD2 (5 bases). The CDR3 has 18 amino acids. Germline CDR1 and CDR2: LNHNV and YYDKDF (reference sequence). The V gene lost 0 bases and the J gene lost 3 bases, with 18 bases spanning the gap. Written as DNA, the CDR3 is TGTGCCACCAGCAGAGATCTCCCTCGTAGCGAGGTCTACAATGAGCAGTTCTTC. Residues: CATSRDLPRSEVYNEQFF.

The rearrangement uses TRBV5-6 and TRBJ2-2; 7 bases align to TRBD1. The CDR3 length is 16 residues. The germline V gene encodes CDR1 SGHDT and CDR2 YYEEEE. J lost 2 bases, V lost 0 bases, and 4 bases had no gene match. The CDR3 bases are TGTGCCAGCAGCTTGGGGGGGACAGTAAACACCGGGGAGCTGTTTTTT. Its translation: CASSLGGTVNTGELFF.

The chain has TRBV27 and TRBJ1-5; TRBD1 is a possible D gene (5 bases). This CDR3 is 15 amino acids long. V was shortened by 5 bases and J by 7 bases, with 18 bases between the two germline ends. Germline V gene data show CDR1 as MNHEY and CDR2 as SMNVEV (reference sequence). Here the CDR3 reads CASSSLGGTEQPQHF. The CDR3 nucleotides are TGTGCCAGCAGTAGCCTCGGCGGGACGGAACAGCCCCAGCATTTT.

This chain links TRBV5-8 with TRBJ1-2; D gene unclear. V lost 4 bases and J 6 bases, leaving 13 bases between the germline ends. Germline loops: CDR1 SGHTS, CDR2 YDEGEE. CDR3 size: 13 residues. CDR3 DNA sequence: TGTGCCAGCAGCCCGGGTCCGGCGGATGGCTACACCTTC. It yields the protein CASSPGPADGYTF.

The chain is built from TRBV4-3 and TRBJ2-7, with TRBD1 matching 10 bases. Germline V gene sequence: CDR1 LGHNA, CDR2 YSLEER. The V segment lost 4 bases and the J segment 2 bases; nucleotides outside the gene matches: 5. CDR3 size: 15 residues. The DNA for the CDR3 is TGCGCCAGCAGCCTCCGGGACAGGGGAGCCTACGAGCAGTACTTC. It codes for CASSLRDRGAYEQYF.

The chain uses TRBV4-3 and TRBJ2-6; possible D gene TRBD2, 5 bases. The CDR3 is made up of 20 amino acids. Trimming left V 0 bases short and J 6 bases short, with 24 bases between. Germline CDR1 is LGHNA and CDR2 is YSLEER. As DNA, the CDR3 is TGCGCCAGCAGCCAAGATCACCAGGCCGCGAGGGATTATGTGGCCAACGTCCTGACTTTC. Encoded protein: CASSQDHQAARDYVANVLTF.

V gene TRBV19 combines with J gene TRBJ2-1; 10 nucleotides align to TRBD2. The CDR3 runs to 15 residues. Germline-derived CDR1 and CDR2 are LNHDA and SQIVND (reference sequence). The ends lost 2 bases at V and 7 bases at J; junction bases unmatched: 5. CDR3 loop: CASSIWLAGVNEQFF. The CDR3 DNA reads TGTGCCAGTAGTATATGGCTAGCGGGAGTTAATGAGCAGTTCTTC.

The CDR3 protein is CASSLEVAGASSTDTQYF. The CDR3 DNA follows: TGTGCCAGCAGCTTGGAAGTAGCGGGAGCCTCTAGCACAGATACGCAGTATTTT. The chain uses TRBV5-6 and TRBJ2-3, with TRBD2 identical over 9 bases. Germline assignment: CDR1 SGHDT and CDR2 YYEEEE. Trimming cost V 0 bases and J 0 bases; bases outside gene matches: 8. The CDR3 runs 18 residues.

The rearrangement uses TRBV27 and TRBJ1-5, with TRBD1 matching over 10 bases. J was trimmed by 0 bases and V by 8 bases; bases with no gene match: 16. Germline V CDR1 and CDR2: MNHEY, SMNVEV (reference sequence). The length of the CDR3 is 19 residues. The CDR3 DNA is TGTGCCAGCCCACGTAGGGACAGGGGACACCACTATAGCAATCAGCCCCAGCATTTT. Translating gives CASPRRDRGHHYSNQPQHF.

The chain joins TRBV11-2 to TRBJ2-2, with a weak D call TRBD2 (5 bases). This CDR3 is built from 17 residues. Per germline, CDR1 SGHAT and CDR2 FQNNGV. Between the trimmed V and J ends, which lost 3 bases and 4 bases, there was a span of 18 bases. Here the CDR3 reads CASSFPRNGVGTGELFF. As DNA, the CDR3 is TGTGCCAGCAGCTTCCCCCGCAACGGGGTGGGCACCGGGGAGCTGTTTTTT.

The chain employs TRBV11-3 and TRBJ1-5, with D hard to call. The germline V gene has CDR1 SGHNT and CDR2 YENEEA. The V end was cut by 5 bases, the J end by 7 bases, with 15 bases between. This CDR3 has 14 amino acids. This chain's CDR3 is CASSPFWASQPQHF. In DNA form, the CDR3 reads TGTGCCAGCAGCCCGTTTTGGGCATCCCAGCCCCAGCATTTT.

The DNA for the CDR3 is TGTGCCAGCAGCTTGGTATCTAGGGACAGATATGGCTACACCTTC. This gives the protein CASSLVSRDRYGYTF. This chain links TRBV5-8 with TRBJ1-2; 7 nucleotides line up with TRBD1. The CDR3 spans 15 residues. Per germline, CDR1 SGHTS and CDR2 YDEGEE. The trim removed 0 bases at V and 5 bases at J, leaving 7 bases unmatched. Full variable domain (missing parts from reference TRBV5-8 and TRBJ1-2): EAGVTQSPTHLIKTRGQQATLRCSPISGHTSVYWYQQALGLGLQFLLWYDEGEERNRGNFPPRFSGRQFPNYSSELNVNALELEDSALYLCASSLVSRDRYGYTFGSGTRLTVV.

The chain has TRBV19 and TRBJ2-3, with 8 bases that match TRBD2. This CDR3 is 15 amino acids long. J lost 3 bases, V lost 6 bases, and 8 bases had no gene match. CDR1 and CDR2 (germline): LNHDA, SQIVND (reference sequence). In DNA, the CDR3 is TGTGCCAGTAGCACGGAGCGGGAGAAAACAGATACGCAGTATTTT. Amino acids: CASSTEREKTDTQYF.

V gene TRBV7-2 combines with J gene TRBJ2-1, with a possible D match to TRBD2 (5 bases). The germline gives CDR1 SGHTA, CDR2 FQGNSA. V lost 1 base to trimming and J lost 7 bases, with 8 bases between them. The CDR3 is 13 residues long. CDR3 loop: CASSLVGGNEQFF. The CDR3 bases are TGTGCCAGCAGCTTAGTGGGCGGGAATGAGCAGTTCTTC. The whole variable domain, remainder taken from reference TRBV7-2 and TRBJ2-1, is GAGVSQSPSNKVTEKGKDVELRCDPISGHTALYWYRQSLGQGLEFLIYFQGNSAPDKSGLPSDRFSAERTGGSVSTLTIQRTQQEDSAVYLCASSLVGGNEQFFGPGTRLTVL.

The chain is built from TRBV19 and TRBJ2-2; 9 nucleotides agree with TRBD1. The germline CDR1 and CDR2 sequences are LNHDA and SQIVND (reference sequence). The V gene end was trimmed by 4 bases and the J gene end by 2 bases; junction bases not matched to a gene: 11. CDR3 length: 18 residues. For the CDR3, the DNA is TGTGCCAGTAGTAACCCGAAGGGACAGGGCCTTAACACCGGGGAGCTGTTTTTT. It specifies CASSNPKGQGLNTGELFF.

V usage is TRBV12-5 and J usage is TRBJ1-2; a weak D match, TRBD1 (5 bases). This CDR3 is built from 16 residues. Germline V gene sequence: CDR1 LGHNT, CDR2 FRNRAP. Trimming removed 1 base at V and 5 bases at J, with 17 bases between. This chain's CDR3 is CASGLARDLGTYGYTF. CDR3 in DNA: TGTGCTAGTGGTTTGGCCCGGGACCTAGGGACTTATGGCTACACCTTC.

The V and J genes are TRBV6-5 and TRBJ2-3, with 10 bases identical to TRBD2. From germline, CDR1 is MNHEY and CDR2 SVGAGI. This CDR3 is built from 15 residues. The V segment lost 6 bases and the J segment 3 bases; nucleotides outside the gene matches: 6. CDR3 nucleotide sequence: TGTGCCAGCAGCCCTAGCGGGAGTGTGACAGATACGCAGTATTTT. Translated, it gives CASSPSGSVTDTQYF.

This chain uses TRBV28 with TRBJ2-7, with 8 positions matching TRBD2. CDR1 and CDR2 (germline): MDHEN, SYDVKM. Unmatched junction bases numbered 5, after V lost 7 bases and J lost 0 bases. This CDR3 comprises 14 residues. As DNA, the CDR3 is TGTGCCAGCATTGGGCTAGCGGGCTCCTACGAGCAGTACTTC. This sequence encodes CASIGLAGSYEQYF.

The chain links TRBV4-3 to TRBJ2-1, with 10 bases matching TRBD2. The CDR3 spans 16 residues. CDR1 is LGHNA, CDR2 YSLEER, per germline. V was clipped by 0 bases and J by 4 bases; unmatched bases: 3. CDR3 nucleotide sequence: TGCGCCAGCAGCCAAGATGGACTAGCGGCTTACAATGAGCAGTTCTTC. Its protein product is CASSQDGLAAYNEQFF.

The V and J genes are TRBV19 and TRBJ1-5; D not certain. The germline V gene has CDR1 LNHDA and CDR2 SQIVND (reference sequence). Trimming took 5 bases from V and 0 from J, leaving 8 bases between them. This CDR3 comprises 14 residues. CDR3 coding DNA: TGTGCCAGTAGTCCCCATTGTAGCAATCAGCCCCAGCATTTT. Its protein is CASSPHCSNQPQHF.

This clone was observed once. V and J are TRBV11-1 and TRBJ2-2; perhaps TRBD1 as D (6 bases). Germline V lookup: CDR1 SGHAT, CDR2 FQDESV (reference sequence). The CDR3 spans 15 residues. The V end was cut by 5 bases, the J end by 0 bases, with 10 bases between. CDR3 in amino acids: CASSNWTANTGELFF. Here the CDR3 DNA reads TGTGCCAGCAGCAATTGGACAGCGAACACCGGGGAGCTGTTTTTT.

The rearrangement joins TRBV4-2 to TRBJ1-2, with 7 bases lining up with TRBD1. The V and J ends lost 2 bases and 6 bases, in that order; junction bases with no gene match: 21. Germline V lookup: CDR1 LGHNA, CDR2 YNFKEQ. The CDR3 consists of 19 residues. CDR3 amino acids: CASSQLRMDRLDLRNGYTF. The CDR3 DNA reads TGTGCCAGCAGCCAACTTCGGATGGACAGGCTAGATTTGAGAAATGGCTACACCTTC.

The genes are TRBV30 and TRBJ2-1; maybe TRBD2 (5 bases). The V gene's germline CDR1 is GTSNPN and CDR2 SVGIG (reference sequence). CDR3 length equals 14 residues. V dropped 1 base and J dropped 4 bases, with 11 bases sitting between them. As DNA, the CDR3 is TGTGCCTGGAGTGGCGGGCCGGCGTACAATGAGCAGTTCTTC. The encoded protein is CAWSGGPAYNEQFF.

The chain uses TRBV5-1 and TRBJ2-1; 9 nucleotides match TRBD1. Germline V gives CDR1 SGHRS, CDR2 YFSETQ. The junction had 20 bases not matched to a gene; V was cut back by 5 bases and J by 5 bases. This CDR3 contains 19 residues. The DNA of the CDR3 is TGCGCCAGCAGTCCGCGGGCGCGACCACAGGGGGCCTTTAACAATGAGCAGTTCTTC. Translation gives CASSPRARPQGAFNNEQFF.

The chain is built from TRBV4-3 and TRBJ1-2; 8 bases map to TRBD1. The V gene's germline CDR1 is LGHNA and CDR2 YSLEER. Germline trimming cut 3 bases from V and 3 bases from J; bases unmatched to any gene: 6. The CDR3 loop spans 15 amino acids. The CDR3 DNA follows: TGCGCCAGCAGCCACCGGACAGGGTCGCACTATGGCTACACCTTC. Translation: CASSHRTGSHYGYTF.

The chain carries TRBV27 and TRBJ2-3, with TRBD2 matching 11 bases. Germline CDR1 is MNHEY and CDR2 is SMNVEV (reference sequence). The CDR3 consists of 14 residues. Unmatched junction bases numbered 2, after V lost 4 bases and J lost 5 bases. The CDR3 region has the DNA TGTGCCAGCAGTTCTAGCGGGAGGATAGATACGCAGTATTTT. Amino acids: CASSSSGRIDTQYF.